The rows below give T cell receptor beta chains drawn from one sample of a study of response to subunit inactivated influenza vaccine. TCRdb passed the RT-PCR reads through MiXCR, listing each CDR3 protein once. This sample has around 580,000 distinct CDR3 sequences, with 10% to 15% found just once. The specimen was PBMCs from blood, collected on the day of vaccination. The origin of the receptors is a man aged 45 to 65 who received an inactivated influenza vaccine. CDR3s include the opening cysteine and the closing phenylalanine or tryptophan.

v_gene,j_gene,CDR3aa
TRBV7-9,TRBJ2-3,CASTKFTDTQYF
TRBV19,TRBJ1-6,CASTGANSPLHF
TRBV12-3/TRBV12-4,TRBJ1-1,CASSFELGREAFF
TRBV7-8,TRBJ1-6,CASSLESGHSPLHF
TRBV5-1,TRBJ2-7,CASSSLEGNYEQYF
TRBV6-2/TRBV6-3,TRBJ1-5,CASRPDRAEHSNQPQHF
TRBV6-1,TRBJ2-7,CASSLRWEQYF
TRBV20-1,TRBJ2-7,CSALVRQGVREQYF
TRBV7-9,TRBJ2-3,CASSLAQVSTDTQFF
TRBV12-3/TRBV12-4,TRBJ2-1,CASTPSHLTNEQFF
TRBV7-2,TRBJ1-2,CASSLATGSNYGYTF
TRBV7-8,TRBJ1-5,CASSLMALGPWGNQPQHF
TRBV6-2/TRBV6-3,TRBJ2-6,CASSYDSHSGANVLTF
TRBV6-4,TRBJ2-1,CASSPVAGGYNEQFF
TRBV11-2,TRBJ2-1,CASSLGPQAPFF
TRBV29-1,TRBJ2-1,CSVEPYQREYNEQFF
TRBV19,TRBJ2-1,CASSIGTTYNEQFF
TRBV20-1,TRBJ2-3,CSARDLLASGGASRDTQYF
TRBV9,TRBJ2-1,CASSVVGGLYNEQFF
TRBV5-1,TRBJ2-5,CASSWGLAGVQQETQYF
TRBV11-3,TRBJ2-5,CASSRHGTDQETQYF
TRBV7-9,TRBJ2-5,CASSSRGDALSRETQYF
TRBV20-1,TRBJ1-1,CSARGLMNTEAFF
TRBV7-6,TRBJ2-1,CASSRYDTVLNEQFF
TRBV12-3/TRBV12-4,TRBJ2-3,CASSLHSGGTGTQYF
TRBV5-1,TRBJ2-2,CASSFSYHTGELFF
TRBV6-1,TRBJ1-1,CASKRQVLTEAFF
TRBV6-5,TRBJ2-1,CASSYHGTDVYNEQFF
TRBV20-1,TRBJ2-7,CSARVRYEQYF
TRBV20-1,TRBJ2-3,CSARQELDTQYF
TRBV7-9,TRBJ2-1,CASSLEGLANNEQFF
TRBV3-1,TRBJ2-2,CASSQDSSGGPGELFF
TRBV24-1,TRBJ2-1,CATSGADEQFF